Sequencing of this T cell receptor beta chain was carried out in a study of blood T cell repertoires in COVID-19 (TCRdb year 2020). Context from the whole study: Samples covering the acute and convalescent phases of COVID-19 were provided by collaborators in the United States, Italy and Spain. Where HLA class I and class II types were available, the types were taken from metadata supplied by the sample provider, not from assay-based typing. The dataset comprised deeply sampled blood TCRbeta repertoires from subjects exposed to, actively infected with, or recovered from COVID-19. The prospective study material was composed of cDNA or gDNA derived from T cells, B-cell-depleted T cells, or PBMCs. The repertoires were released in a freely available public database intended as a resource for research on the immune response to SARS-CoV-2. Samples were obtained from the ongoing ImmuneRACE study (first 160 participants) and from some 1,200 subjects provided by 6 global collaborators. The sample metadata nearly always contained a de-identified subject ID, COVID-19 status, age in years and sex.

This clone is medium-sized (0.01 to 0.1%) in its sample. Its target antigen remains unknown. No much larger clonotype is one base removed from it; base qualities were not supplied. What the authors observed across the whole study: The amount of clinical and demographic metadata varied by source and participant and was provided uncurated.

The collaborating institutions used their own protocols to collect whole blood in K2EDTA tubes. For TCRbeta analysis, collaborators shipped samples as frozen whole blood, isolated PBMCs, or DNA extracted from either of those sample types. TCRbeta CDR3 regions were amplified from genomic DNA by means of the immunoSEQ Assay, a bias-controlled multiplex PCR. The paper's processing steps were these. The number of nucleated cells in each sample was estimated by amplification of reference gene primers within the assay. To quantify the absolute abundance of each unique TCRbeta CDR3 rearrangement, sequence reads were collapsed and filtered. Productive Simpson clonality was computed per sample as the square root of Simpson's diversity index over productive rearrangements. In TCRdb, the immuneACCESS table is reduced to in-frame sequences with V and J assigned. These tables do not hold every clone; where another copy was compared, an unresolved V gene accounts for under half, and the others remain unexplained. That table is the source of V, J and clone size, and D and trimming were worked out from the DNA. In all, the sample holds approximately 93,000 clones, and just over 85% of those were seen once. The ten biggest clones cover 25% to 30% of the sample.

For this chain, trimming is 7 bases at the V end and 9 bases at the J end, and the number of junction bases without a gene match is 8. The germline V gene sets CDR1 to MDHEN and CDR2 to SYDVKM. The CDR3 runs 14 amino acids, cysteine and phenylalanine included. The kept DNA is CDR3 alone, 42 bases in frame from the first base. The rearranged segments are TRBV28 and TRBJ2-1, with 11 bases in between that match TRBD2. The sequenced sample was peripheral blood. This TCR came from a man aged 50-59 years with active or convalescent COVID-19. The DNA is TGTGCCAGCACTCTACTAGCGGGAGTCGCTGAGCAGTTCTTC. It encodes CASTLLAGVAEQFF.